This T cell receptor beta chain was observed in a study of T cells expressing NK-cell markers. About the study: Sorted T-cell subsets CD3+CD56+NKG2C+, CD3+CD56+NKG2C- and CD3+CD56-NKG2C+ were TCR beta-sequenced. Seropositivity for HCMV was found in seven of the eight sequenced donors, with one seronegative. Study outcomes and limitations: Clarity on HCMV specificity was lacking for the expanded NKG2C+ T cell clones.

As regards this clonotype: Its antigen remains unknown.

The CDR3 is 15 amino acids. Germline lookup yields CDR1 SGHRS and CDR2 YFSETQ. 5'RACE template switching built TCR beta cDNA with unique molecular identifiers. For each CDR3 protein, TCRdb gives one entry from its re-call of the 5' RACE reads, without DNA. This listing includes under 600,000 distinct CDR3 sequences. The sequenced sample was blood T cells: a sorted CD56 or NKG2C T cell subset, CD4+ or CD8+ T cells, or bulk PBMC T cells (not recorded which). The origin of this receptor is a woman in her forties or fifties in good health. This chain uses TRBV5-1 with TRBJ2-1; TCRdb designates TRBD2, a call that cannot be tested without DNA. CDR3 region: CASSLDGLAGNEQFF. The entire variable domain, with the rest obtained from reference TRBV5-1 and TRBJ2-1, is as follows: KAGVTQTPRYLIKTRGQQVTLSCSPISGHRSVSWYQQTPGQGLQFLFEYFSETQRNKGNFPGRFSGRQFSNSRSEMNVSTLELGDSALYLCASSLDGLAGNEQFFGPGTRLTVL.